The 10 T cell receptor beta chains below were found in one sample sequenced in a study of Tregs in tolerant kidney transplant recipients. Libraries were prepared by immunoSEQ multiplex PCR; TCRdb keeps only in-frame clonotypes and omits some of them. The sample lists about 240,000 clones; more than 65% were seen once. What was sequenced was CD4+ T cells from blood. These receptors originate from a human donor in good health.

The V call is TRBV5-1, the J call TRBJ1-2; D remains ambiguous. Germline values: CDR1 SGHRS, CDR2 YFSETQ. The CDR3 contains 13 residues. V lost 0 bases, J lost 8 bases, and 11 bases lay in between. CDR3 nucleotides: TGCGCCAGCAGCTTGGCGGCTAGGCGCGGCTACACCTTC. Translation: CASSLAARRGYTF.

This clone appeared once. The chain carries TRBV6-6 and TRBJ1-1; D ambiguous. The CDR3 contains 13 residues. Trimming took 6 bases from V and 0 from J, leaving 8 bases between them. CDR1 and CDR2 from the germline V gene are MNHNY and SVGAGI (reference sequence). The CDR3 is CASRITMNTEAFF. In DNA, the CDR3 is TGTGCCAGCAGAATCACCATGAACACTGAAGCTTTCTTT.

The chain couples TRBV6-5 to TRBJ2-7, with 7 bases lining up with TRBD1. V shed 5 bases and J 5 bases; nucleotides not matched to a gene: 9. This CDR3 is 14 amino acids long. Germline assignment: CDR1 MNHEY and CDR2 SVGAGI. The CDR3 is CASSVLGRGNEQYF. The CDR3 DNA reads TGTGCCAGCAGTGTCCTCGGCAGGGGGAACGAGCAGTACTTC.

In its sample, this clone was seen a few times. The identical CDR3 is also encoded by other nucleotide sequences in the sample. J is TRBJ1-2 and V is TRBV2; no firm D call. V lost 1 base and J 5 bases, leaving 5 bases between the germline ends. CDR3 length equals 12 residues. Germline values: CDR1 SNHLY, CDR2 FYNNEI. CDR3 in DNA: TGTGCCAGCAGTGAAGGGGATTATGGCTACACCTTC. This codes for CASSEGDYGYTF. Looking up the rest from reference TRBV2 and TRBJ1-2 gives the full variable domain: EPEVTQTPSHQVTQMGQEVILRCVPISNHLYFYWYRQILGQKVEFLVSFYNNEISEKSEIFDDQFSVERPDGSNFTLKIRSTKLEDSAMYFCASSEGDYGYTFGSGTRLTVV.

V and J are TRBV9 and TRBJ1-2; 12 bases agree with TRBD1. The CDR3 covers 15 residues. Trimming removed 1 base from V and 8 bases from J; junction bases left unmatched: 6. Per germline, CDR1 SGDLS and CDR2 YYNGEE. This CDR3 is CASSVKGTGGTGYTF. The CDR3 nucleotides read TGTGCCAGCAGCGTAAAAGGGACAGGGGGCACCGGCTACACCTTC.

The V call is TRBV2, the J call TRBJ1-1; D uncertain. This CDR3 contains 13 residues. Per germline, CDR1 SNHLY and CDR2 FYNNEI. Trimming removed 7 bases from V and 4 bases from J, with 13 bases in between. The CDR3 DNA reads as TGTGCCAGCAATCGGGGAATGTCCACTGAAGCTTTCTTT. It encodes CASNRGMSTEAFF. Looking up the rest from reference TRBV2 and TRBJ1-1 gives the full variable domain: EPEVTQTPSHQVTQMGQEVILRCVPISNHLYFYWYRQILGQKVEFLVSFYNNEISEKSEIFDDQFSVERPDGSNFTLKIRSTKLEDSAMYFCASNRGMSTEAFFGQGTRLTVV.

This rearrangement joins TRBV6-6 to TRBJ2-7, with 11 bases that match TRBD2. CDR1 is MNHNY and CDR2 is SVGAGI in the germline V gene (reference sequence). The J segment lost 1 base and the V segment lost 9 bases, leaving 8 bases of the junction unmatched. The CDR3 has 15 residues. CDR3 coding DNA: TGTGCCAGTACCTTAGGACTAGCGGGTTCCTACGAGCAGTACTTC. Residues: CASTLGLAGSYEQYF.

As concerns this clone: This CDR3 is also generated by other DNA sequences in the sample. The CDR3 reads CASSLAGTGSYEQYF. CDR3 DNA sequence: TGTGCCAGCAGCTTGGCAGGGACGGGCTCCTACGAGCAGTACTTC. The genes are TRBV5-4 and TRBJ2-7; TRBD1 or TRBD2 may be the D gene (5 bases each). This CDR3 comprises 15 residues. From germline, CDR1 is SGHNT and CDR2 YYREEE (reference sequence). The ends were cut back, 0 bases at V and 0 bases at J, with 10 bases in the middle.

This clone appeared a few times. This sequence joins TRBV6-1 and TRBJ2-2, with D hard to call. The V gene's germline CDR1 is MNHNS and CDR2 SASEGT. This CDR3 region has 16 residues. The ends were cut back, 2 bases at V and 2 bases at J, with 12 bases in the middle. This CDR3 is CASSEYGGSNTGELFF. CDR3 DNA: TGTGCCAGCAGTGAATATGGTGGATCAAACACCGGGGAGCTGTTTTTT.

This clone occurred a few times. The chain uses TRBV9 and TRBJ2-5, with 7 bases fitting TRBD2. The V segment lost 2 bases and the J segment 3 bases; nucleotides outside the gene matches: 7. There are 15 residues in the CDR3. CDR1 is SGDLS and CDR2 is YYNGEE in the germline V gene. The CDR3 region has the DNA TGTGCCAGCAGCGTCCTCGATGGGGGGGAAGAGACCCAGTACTTC. Its translation is CASSVLDGGEETQYF. Combining the CDR3 with reference TRBV9 and TRBJ2-5 gives the whole variable domain DSGVTQTPKHLITATGQRVTLRCSPRSGDLSVYWYQQSLDQGLQFLIQYYNGEERAKGNILERFSAQQFPDLHSELNLSSLELGDSALYFCASSVLDGGEETQYFGPGTRLLVL.